Listed below are T cell receptor beta chains from one sample, sequenced in a study of blood T cell repertoires in COVID-19. The data were produced by immunoSEQ multiplex PCR, yet TCRdb's version contains in-frame clones alone and is incomplete. The data hold about 100,000 clones, with approximately 90% observed a single time. Sequencing was done on a sample of peripheral blood. The receptors stem from a man aged 60-69 years with acute or convalescent COVID-19. CDR3s include the opening cysteine and the closing phenylalanine or tryptophan. Each record gives: D gene, J gene, clone size, V gene, CDR3 protein, CDR3 DNA. The D gene is left open where the match is weak. A row's size may be missing; if present it is once, few, many or a size class.

>.|TRBJ1-1|.|TRBV11-3
CASSREEATEAFF
TGTGCCAGCAGCCGCGAGGAGGCAACTGAAGCTTTCTTT
>TRBD2|TRBJ2-7|.|TRBV7-3
CASSISGLAEEQYF
TGTGCCAGCAGCATAAGCGGACTAGCGGAGGAGCAGTACTTC
>.|TRBJ2-3|.|TRBV7-2
CASSLSGDTQYF
TGTGCCAGCAGCTTATCGGGTGATACGCAGTATTTT
>.|TRBJ2-1|.|TRBV2
CASRLEVVGNEQFF
TGTGCCAGCCGACTAGAGGTGGTTGGCAATGAGCAGTTCTTC
>.|TRBJ2-1|.|TRBV9
CASSKGGTSNEQFF
TGTGCCAGCAGCAAGGGGGGGACATCCAATGAGCAGTTCTTC
>TRBD1|TRBJ1-1|.|TRBV28
CASSLLRTGLTEAFF
TGTGCCAGCAGTTTATTAAGGACAGGCCTTACTGAAGCTTTCTTT
>.|TRBJ1-5|.|TRBV7-8
CASSLGGQPQHF
TGTGCCAGCAGCTTAGGAGGTCAGCCCCAGCATTTT
>.|TRBJ1-1|.|TRBV28
CASSQRGTEAFF
TGTGCCAGCAGCCAGAGAGGGACTGAAGCTTTCTTT
>TRBD2|TRBJ2-6|once|TRBV28
CASSPGLGAGANVLTF
TGTGCCAGCAGCCCCGGACTAGGGGCCGGGGCCAACGTCCTGACTTTC
>.|TRBJ2-3|.|TRBV5-5
CASSLVSSPDTQYF
TGTGCCAGCAGCTTGGTTTCTAGTCCAGATACGCAGTATTTT
>TRBD1|TRBJ1-1|once|TRBV24-1
CATSDPGQEMVEAFF
TGTGCCACCAGTGACCCGGGACAGGAAATGGTCGAAGCTTTCTTT
>.|TRBJ2-1|.|TRBV9
CASSVGNPGASDEQFF
TGTGCCAGCAGCGTAGGAAATCCAGGGGCGAGCGATGAGCAGTTCTTC
>TRBD2|TRBJ2-7|.|TRBV13
CASSLLGTSGSGYEQYF
TGTGCCAGCAGCTTACTGGGGACTAGCGGGAGTGGGTACGAGCAGTACTTC
>TRBD2|TRBJ2-7|.|TRBV19
CASSFSGLADYEQYF
TGTGCCAGTAGTTTCTCGGGGCTAGCGGATTACGAGCAGTACTTC
>TRBD2|TRBJ2-3|.|TRBV19
CASSSGRAITDTQYF
TGTGCCAGTAGTAGCGGGAGGGCAATCACAGATACGCAGTATTTT
>TRBD1|TRBJ1-2|.|TRBV6-2/TRBV6-3
CASSRLQGAYYGYTF
TGTGCCAGCAGTCGCCTACAGGGGGCCTACTATGGCTACACCTTC
>TRBD2|TRBJ2-3|.|TRBV5-6
CASRAGLARTDTQYF
TGTGCCAGCAGGGCTGGACTAGCGAGGACAGATACGCAGTATTTT
>TRBD1|TRBJ2-7|.|TRBV27
CASSFYRGPYEQYF
TGTGCCAGCAGTTTCTACAGGGGTCCCTACGAGCAGTACTTC
>TRBD2|TRBJ2-3|.|TRBV7-2
CASSNSGGTDTQYF
TGTGCCAGCAGCAATAGCGGGGGGACAGATACGCAGTATTTT
>TRBD2|TRBJ2-2|.|TRBV7-6
CASSLGVGGRSTGELFF
TGTGCCAGCAGCTTAGGGGTGGGAGGGCGAAGCACCGGGGAGCTGTTTTTT